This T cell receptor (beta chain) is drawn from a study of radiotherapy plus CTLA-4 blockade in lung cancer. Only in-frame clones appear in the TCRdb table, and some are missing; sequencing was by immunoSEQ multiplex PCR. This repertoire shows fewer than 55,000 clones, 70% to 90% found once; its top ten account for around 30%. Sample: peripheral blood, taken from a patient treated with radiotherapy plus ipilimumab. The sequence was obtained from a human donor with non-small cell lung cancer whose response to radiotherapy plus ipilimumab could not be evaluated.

The CDR3 nucleotides are TGTGCCAGCAGTCTTACCGGGACCCTCCAGGGGGACCAGTACTTC. This gives the protein CASSLTGTLQGDQYF. The chain links TRBV28 to TRBJ2-5; the match to TRBD1 covers 7 bases. CDR1 MDHEN and CDR2 SYDVKM come from the germline V gene. The CDR3 has 15 residues. V shed 5 bases and J 10 bases; nucleotides not matched to a gene: 16.